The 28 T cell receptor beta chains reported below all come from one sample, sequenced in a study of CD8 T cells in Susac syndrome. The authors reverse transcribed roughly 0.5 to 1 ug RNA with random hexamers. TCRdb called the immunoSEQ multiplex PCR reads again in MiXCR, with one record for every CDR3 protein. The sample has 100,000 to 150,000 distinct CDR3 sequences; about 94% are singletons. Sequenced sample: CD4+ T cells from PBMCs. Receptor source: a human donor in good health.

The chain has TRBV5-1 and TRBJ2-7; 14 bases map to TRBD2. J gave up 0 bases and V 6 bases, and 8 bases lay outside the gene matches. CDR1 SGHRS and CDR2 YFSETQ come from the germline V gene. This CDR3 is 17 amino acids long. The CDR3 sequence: CASTGTSGSMGSYEQYF. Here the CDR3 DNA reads TGCGCCAGCACCGGGACTAGCGGGAGTATGGGCTCCTACGAGCAGTACTTC.

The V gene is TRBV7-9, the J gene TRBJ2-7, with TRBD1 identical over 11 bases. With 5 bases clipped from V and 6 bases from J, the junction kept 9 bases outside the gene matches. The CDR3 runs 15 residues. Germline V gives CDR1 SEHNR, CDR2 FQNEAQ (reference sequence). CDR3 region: CASSLGTGGPREQYF. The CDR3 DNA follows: TGTGCCAGCAGCCTGGGGACAGGGGGGCCGCGCGAGCAGTACTTC.

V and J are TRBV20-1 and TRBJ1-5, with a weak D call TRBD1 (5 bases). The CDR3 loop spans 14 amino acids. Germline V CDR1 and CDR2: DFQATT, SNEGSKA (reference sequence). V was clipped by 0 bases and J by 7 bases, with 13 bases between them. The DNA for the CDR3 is TGCAGTGCTAGAGAGCCGCGGGGGGACCAGCCCCAGCATTTT. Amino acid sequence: CSAREPRGDQPQHF.

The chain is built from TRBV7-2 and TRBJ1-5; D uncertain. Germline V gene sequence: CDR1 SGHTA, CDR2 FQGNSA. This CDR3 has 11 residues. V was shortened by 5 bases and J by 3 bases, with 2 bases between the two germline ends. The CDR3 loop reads CASSVNQPQHF. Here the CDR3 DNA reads TGTGCCAGCAGCGTCAATCAGCCCCAGCATTTT.

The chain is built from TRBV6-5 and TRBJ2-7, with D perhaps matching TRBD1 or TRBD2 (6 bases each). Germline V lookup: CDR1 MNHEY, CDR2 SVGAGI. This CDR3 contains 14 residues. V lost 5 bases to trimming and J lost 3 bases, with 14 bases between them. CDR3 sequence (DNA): TGTGCCAGCAGTGACGGGGGCAGAGACTACGAGCAGTACTTC. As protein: CASSDGGRDYEQYF.

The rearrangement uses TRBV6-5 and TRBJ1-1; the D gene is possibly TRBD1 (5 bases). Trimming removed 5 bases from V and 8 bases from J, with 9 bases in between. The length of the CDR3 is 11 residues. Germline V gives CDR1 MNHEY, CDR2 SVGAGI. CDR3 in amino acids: CASSTTVEAFF. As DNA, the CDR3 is TGTGCCAGCAGTACGACAGTCGAAGCTTTCTTT.

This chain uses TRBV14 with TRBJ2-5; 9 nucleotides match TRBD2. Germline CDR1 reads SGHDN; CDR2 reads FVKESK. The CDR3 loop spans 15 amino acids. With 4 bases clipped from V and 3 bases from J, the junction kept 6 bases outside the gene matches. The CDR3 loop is CASSPLAGAEETQYF. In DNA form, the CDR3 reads TGTGCCAGCAGCCCGTTAGCGGGAGCGGAAGAGACCCAGTACTTC.

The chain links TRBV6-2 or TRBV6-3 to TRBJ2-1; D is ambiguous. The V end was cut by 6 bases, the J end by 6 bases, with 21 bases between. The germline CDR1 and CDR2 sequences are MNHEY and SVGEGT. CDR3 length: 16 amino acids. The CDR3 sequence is CASRVDVPTPSNEQFF. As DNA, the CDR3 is TGTGCCAGCAGGGTCGACGTTCCCACGCCGTCCAATGAGCAGTTCTTC.

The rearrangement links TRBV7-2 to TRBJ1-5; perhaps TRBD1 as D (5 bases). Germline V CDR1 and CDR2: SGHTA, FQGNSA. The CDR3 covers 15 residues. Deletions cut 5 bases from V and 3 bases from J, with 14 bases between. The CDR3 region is CASSPGGSNNQPQHF. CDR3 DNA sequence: TGTGCCAGCAGCCCGGGGGGTAGCAACAATCAGCCCCAGCATTTT.

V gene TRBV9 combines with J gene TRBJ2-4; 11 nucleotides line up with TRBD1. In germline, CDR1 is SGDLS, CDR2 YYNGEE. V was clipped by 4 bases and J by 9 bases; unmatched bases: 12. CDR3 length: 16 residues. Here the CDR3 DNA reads TGTGCCAGCAGCCCTGGACAGGGGGCTTTAGACGGCATTCAGTACTTC. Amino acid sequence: CASSPGQGALDGIQYF.

CDR3 bases: TGCGCCAGCAGCTTGTCCGGGGCTGGGGCCAACGTCCTGACTTTC. It specifies CASSLSGAGANVLTF. The genes are TRBV5-1 and TRBJ2-6, with D perhaps TRBD2 (5 bases). Trimming took off 1 base at V and 2 bases at J, with 7 bases between the two ends. This CDR3 spans 15 amino acids. The germline CDR1 and CDR2 sequences are SGHRS and YFSETQ.

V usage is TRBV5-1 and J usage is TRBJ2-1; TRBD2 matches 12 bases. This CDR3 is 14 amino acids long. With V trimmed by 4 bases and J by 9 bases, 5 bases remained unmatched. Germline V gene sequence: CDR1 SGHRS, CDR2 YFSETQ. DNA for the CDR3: TGCGCCAGCAGCGTCCTGACTAGCGGGAGTGAGCAGTTCTTC. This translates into CASSVLTSGSEQFF.

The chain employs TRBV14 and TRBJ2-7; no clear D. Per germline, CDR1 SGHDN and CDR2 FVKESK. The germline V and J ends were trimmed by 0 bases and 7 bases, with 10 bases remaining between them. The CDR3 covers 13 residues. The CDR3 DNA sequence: TGTGCCAGCAGCCAAGATTTGGGCAGGGAGCAGTACTTC. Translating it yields CASSQDLGREQYF.

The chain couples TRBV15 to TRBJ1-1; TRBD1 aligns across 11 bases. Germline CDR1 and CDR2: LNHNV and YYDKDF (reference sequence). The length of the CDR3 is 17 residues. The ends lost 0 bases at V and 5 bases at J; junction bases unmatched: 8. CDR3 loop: CATSRDWAGTGGTEAFF. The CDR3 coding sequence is TGTGCCACCAGCAGAGATTGGGCCGGGACAGGGGGGACTGAAGCTTTCTTT. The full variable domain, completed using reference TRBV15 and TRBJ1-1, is DAMVIQNPRYQVTQFGKPVTLSCSQTLNHNVMYWYQQKSSQAPKLLFHYYDKDFNNEADTPDNFQSRRPNTSFCFLDIRSPGLGDTAMYLCATSRDWAGTGGTEAFFGQGTRLTVV.

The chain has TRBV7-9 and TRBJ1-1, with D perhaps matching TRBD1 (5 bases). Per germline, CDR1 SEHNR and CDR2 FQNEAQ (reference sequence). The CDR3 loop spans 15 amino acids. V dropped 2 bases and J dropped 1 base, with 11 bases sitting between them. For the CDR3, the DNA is TGTGCCAGCAGCTTACCCCGGGGGACGAACACTGAAGCTTTCTTT. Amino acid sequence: CASSLPRGTNTEAFF.

The CDR3 spells CASSLSGGLIQPQHF. The DNA of the CDR3 is TGTGCCAGCAGCTTATCAGGGGGCTTAATCCAGCCCCAGCATTTT. This sequence joins TRBV7-2 and TRBJ1-5; 8 bases align to TRBD1. Per germline, CDR1 SGHTA and CDR2 FQGNSA. CDR3 size: 15 residues. With V trimmed by 2 bases and J by 7 bases, 7 bases remained unmatched. The variable domain in full, with the rest retrieved from reference TRBV7-2 and TRBJ1-5, is GAGVSQSPSNKVTEKGKDVELRCDPISGHTALYWYRQSLGQGLEFLIYFQGNSAPDKSGLPSDRFSAERTGGSVSTLTIQRTQQEDSAVYLCASSLSGGLIQPQHFGDGTRLSIL.

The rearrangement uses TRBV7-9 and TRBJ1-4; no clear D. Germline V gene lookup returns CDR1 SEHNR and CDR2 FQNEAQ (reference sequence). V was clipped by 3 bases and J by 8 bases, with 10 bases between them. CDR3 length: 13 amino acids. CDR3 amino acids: CASSLREKEKLFF. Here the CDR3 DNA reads TGTGCCAGCAGCTTGCGAGAGAAAGAAAAACTGTTTTTT.

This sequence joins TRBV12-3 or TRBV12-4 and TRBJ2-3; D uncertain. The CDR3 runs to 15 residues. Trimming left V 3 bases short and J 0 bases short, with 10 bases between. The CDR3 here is CASSLEDGSTDTQYF. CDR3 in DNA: TGTGCCAGCAGTTTGGAAGATGGAAGCACAGATACGCAGTATTTT.

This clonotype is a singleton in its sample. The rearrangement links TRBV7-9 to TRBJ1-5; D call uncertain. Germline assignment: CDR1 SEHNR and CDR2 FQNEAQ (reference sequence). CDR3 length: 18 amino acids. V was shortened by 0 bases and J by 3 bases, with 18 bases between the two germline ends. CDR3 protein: CASSLAGPGASYNQPQHF. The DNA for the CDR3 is TGTGCCAGCAGCTTAGCAGGTCCAGGAGCCTCGTACAATCAGCCCCAGCATTTT.

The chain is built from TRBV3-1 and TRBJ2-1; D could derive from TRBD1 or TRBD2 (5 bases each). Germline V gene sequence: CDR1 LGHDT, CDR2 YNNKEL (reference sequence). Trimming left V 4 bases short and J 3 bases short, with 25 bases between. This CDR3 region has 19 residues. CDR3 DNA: TGTGCCAGCAGCCCGAGGGGTTACCGTCCGACCAAGGACTACAATGAGCAGTTCTTC. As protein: CASSPRGYRPTKDYNEQFF.

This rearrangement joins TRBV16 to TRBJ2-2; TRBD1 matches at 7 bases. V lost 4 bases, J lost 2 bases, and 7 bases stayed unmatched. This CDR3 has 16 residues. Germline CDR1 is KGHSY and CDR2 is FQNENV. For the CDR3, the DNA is TGTGCCAGCAGCCCAACCGGGACAGCCAACACCGGGGAGCTGTTTTTT. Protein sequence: CASSPTGTANTGELFF.

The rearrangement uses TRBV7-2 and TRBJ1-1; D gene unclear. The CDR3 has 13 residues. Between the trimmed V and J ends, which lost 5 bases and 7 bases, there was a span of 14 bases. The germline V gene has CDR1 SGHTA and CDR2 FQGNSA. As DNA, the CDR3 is TGTGCCAGCAGCCGCCTGCCCGGATTTGAAGCTTTCTTT. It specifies CASSRLPGFEAFF.

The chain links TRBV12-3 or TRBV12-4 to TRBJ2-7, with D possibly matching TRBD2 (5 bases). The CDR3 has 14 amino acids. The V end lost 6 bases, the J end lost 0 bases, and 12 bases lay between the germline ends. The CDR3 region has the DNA TGTGCCAGCAGGGAGAGGGCGAACTCCTACGAGCAGTACTTC. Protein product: CASRERANSYEQYF.

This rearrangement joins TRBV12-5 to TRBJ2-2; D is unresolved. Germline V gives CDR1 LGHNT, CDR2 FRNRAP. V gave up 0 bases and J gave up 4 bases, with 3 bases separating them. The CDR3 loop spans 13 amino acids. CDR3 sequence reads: CASGLVLTGELFF. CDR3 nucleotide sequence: TGTGCTAGTGGTTTGGTGCTCACCGGGGAGCTGTTTTTT.

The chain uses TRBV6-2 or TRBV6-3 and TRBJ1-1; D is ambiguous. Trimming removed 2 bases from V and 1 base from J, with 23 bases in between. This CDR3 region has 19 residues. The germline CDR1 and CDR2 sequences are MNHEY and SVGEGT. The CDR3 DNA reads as TGTGCCAGCAGTTACGGCGGCTATGTGGGAGTTGGTGGGAACACTGAAGCTTTCTTT. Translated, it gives CASSYGGYVGVGGNTEAFF.

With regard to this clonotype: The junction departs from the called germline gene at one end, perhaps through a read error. In DNA form, the CDR3 reads TGTGCCAGCAGATTGGTGGGAACTGAAGCTTTCTTT. This codes for CASRLVGTEAFF. The rearrangement joins TRBV5-6 to TRBJ1-1, with unresolved D. Germline V CDR1 and CDR2: SGHDT, YYEEEE. This CDR3 spans 12 amino acids.

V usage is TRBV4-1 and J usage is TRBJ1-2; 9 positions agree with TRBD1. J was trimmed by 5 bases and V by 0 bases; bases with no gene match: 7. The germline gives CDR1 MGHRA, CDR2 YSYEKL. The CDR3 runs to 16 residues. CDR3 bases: TGCGCCAGCAGCCAAGAAGCAACAGGGGGCGGTTATGGCTACACCTTC. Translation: CASSQEATGGGYGYTF.

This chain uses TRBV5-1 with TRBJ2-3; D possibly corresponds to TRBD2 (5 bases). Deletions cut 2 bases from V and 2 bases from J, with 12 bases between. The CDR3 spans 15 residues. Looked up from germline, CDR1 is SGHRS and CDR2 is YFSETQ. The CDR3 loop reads CASSLRGIATDTQYF. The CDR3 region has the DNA TGCGCCAGCAGCTTACGAGGGATAGCCACAGATACGCAGTATTTT.